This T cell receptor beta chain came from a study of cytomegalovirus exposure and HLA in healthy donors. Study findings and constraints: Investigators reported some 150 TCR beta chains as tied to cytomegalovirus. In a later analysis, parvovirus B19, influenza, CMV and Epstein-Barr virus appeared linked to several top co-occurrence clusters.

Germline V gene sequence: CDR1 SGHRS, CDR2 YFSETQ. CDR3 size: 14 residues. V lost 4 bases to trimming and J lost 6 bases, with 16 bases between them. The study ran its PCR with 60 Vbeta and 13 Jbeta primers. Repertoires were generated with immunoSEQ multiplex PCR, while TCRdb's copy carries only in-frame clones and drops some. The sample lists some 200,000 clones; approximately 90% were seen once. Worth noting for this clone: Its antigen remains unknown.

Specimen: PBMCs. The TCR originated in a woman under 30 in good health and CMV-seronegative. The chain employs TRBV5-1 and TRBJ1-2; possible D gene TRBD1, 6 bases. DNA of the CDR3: TGCGCCAGCAGCCCGGGATCTTGGGGGCATGGCTACACCTTC. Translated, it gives CASSPGSWGHGYTF. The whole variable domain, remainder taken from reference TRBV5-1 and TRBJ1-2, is KAGVTQTPRYLIKTRGQQVTLSCSPISGHRSVSWYQQTPGQGLQFLFEYFSETQRNKGNFPGRFSGRQFSNSRSEMNVSTLELGDSALYLCASSPGSWGHGYTFGSGTRLTVV.